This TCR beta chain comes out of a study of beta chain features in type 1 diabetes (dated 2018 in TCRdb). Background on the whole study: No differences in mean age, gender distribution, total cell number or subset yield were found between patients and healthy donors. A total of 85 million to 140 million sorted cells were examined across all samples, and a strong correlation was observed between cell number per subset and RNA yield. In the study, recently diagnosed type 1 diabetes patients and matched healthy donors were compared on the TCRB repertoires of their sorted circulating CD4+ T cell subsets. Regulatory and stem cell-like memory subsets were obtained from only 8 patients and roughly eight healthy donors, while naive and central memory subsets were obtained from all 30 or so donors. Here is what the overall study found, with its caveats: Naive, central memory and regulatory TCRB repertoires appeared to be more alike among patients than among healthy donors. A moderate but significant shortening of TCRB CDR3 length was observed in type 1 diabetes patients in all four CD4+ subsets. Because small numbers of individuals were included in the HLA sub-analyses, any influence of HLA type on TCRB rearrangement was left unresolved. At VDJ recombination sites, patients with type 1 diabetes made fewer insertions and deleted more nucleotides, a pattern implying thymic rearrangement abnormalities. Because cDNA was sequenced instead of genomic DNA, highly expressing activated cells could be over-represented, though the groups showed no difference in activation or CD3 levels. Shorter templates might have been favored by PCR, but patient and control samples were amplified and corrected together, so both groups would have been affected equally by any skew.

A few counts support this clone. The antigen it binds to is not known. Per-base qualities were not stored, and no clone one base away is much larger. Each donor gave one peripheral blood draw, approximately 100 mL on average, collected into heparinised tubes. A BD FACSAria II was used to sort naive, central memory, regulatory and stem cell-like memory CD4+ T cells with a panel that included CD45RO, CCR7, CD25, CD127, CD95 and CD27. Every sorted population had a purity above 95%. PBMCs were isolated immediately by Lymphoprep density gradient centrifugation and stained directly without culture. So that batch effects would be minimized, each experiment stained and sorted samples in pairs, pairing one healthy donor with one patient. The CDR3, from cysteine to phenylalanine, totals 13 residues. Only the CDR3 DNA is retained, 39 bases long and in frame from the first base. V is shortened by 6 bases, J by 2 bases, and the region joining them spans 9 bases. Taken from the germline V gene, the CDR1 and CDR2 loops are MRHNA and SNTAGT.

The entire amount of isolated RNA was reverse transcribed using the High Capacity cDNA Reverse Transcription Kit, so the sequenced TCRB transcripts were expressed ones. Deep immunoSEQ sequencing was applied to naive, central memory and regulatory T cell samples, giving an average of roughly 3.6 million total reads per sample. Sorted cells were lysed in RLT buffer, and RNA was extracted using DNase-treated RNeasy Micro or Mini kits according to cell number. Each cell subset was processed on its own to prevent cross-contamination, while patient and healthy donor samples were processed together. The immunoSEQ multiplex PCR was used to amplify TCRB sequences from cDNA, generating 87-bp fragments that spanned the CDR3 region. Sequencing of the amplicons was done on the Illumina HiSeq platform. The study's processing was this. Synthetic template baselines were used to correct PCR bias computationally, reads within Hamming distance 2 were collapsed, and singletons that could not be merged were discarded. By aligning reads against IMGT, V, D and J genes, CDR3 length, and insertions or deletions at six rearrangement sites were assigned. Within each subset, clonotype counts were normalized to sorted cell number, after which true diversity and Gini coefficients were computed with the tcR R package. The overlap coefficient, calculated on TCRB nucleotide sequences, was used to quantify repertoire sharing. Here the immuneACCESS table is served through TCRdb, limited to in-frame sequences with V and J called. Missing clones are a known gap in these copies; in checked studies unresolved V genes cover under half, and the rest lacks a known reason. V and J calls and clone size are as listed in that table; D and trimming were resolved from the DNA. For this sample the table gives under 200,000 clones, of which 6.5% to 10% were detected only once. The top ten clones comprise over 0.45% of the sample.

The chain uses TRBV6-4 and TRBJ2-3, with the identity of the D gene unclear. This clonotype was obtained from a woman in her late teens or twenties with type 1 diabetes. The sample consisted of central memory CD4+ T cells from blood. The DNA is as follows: TGTGCCAGCAGAAACTCCGTCACAGATACGCAGTATTTT. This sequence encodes CASRNSVTDTQYF.